This T cell receptor beta chain was recovered during a study of blood T cell repertoires in COVID-19 (dated by TCRdb to about 2020). The study in broad terms: The collaborator samples originated in the United States, Italy and Spain and spanned the acute and convalescent phases of COVID-19. A freely available public database, intended as a resource for researchers studying the immune response to SARS-CoV-2, is where the repertoires were released. The prospective study material was composed of cDNA or gDNA derived from T cells, B-cell-depleted T cells, or PBMCs. The dataset comprised deeply sampled blood TCRbeta repertoires from subjects exposed to, actively infected with, or recovered from COVID-19. The sample metadata nearly always contained a de-identified subject ID, COVID-19 status, age in years and sex. Samples were obtained from the ongoing ImmuneRACE study (first 160 participants) and from over 1,000 subjects provided by 6 global collaborators. Where available, HLA class I and class II types were taken from metadata supplied by the sample provider and were not determined by assay-based typing.

As regards this clone: Its antigen target is currently unknown. Base quality data are lacking; no much larger clone is found one base away.

Broad study findings and their caveats: The quantity of clinical and demographic metadata differed by source and by participant and was supplied without curation.

The immunoSEQ Assay, a bias-controlled multiplex PCR, was used to amplify TCRbeta CDR3 regions from genomic DNA. Turning to the authors' computational methods: The number of nucleated cells in each sample was estimated from the amplification of reference gene primers within the assay. To quantify the absolute abundance of each unique TCRbeta CDR3 rearrangement, sequence reads were collapsed and filtered. Productive Simpson clonality was computed per sample as the square root of Simpson's diversity index over productive rearrangements. This is the immuneACCESS table as TCRdb keeps it, with only in-frame sequences that have V and J called. A part of the clones is gone; compared with another copy, unresolved V genes explain less than half, and the rest is unexplained. That table is the source of V, J and clone size, and D and trimming were worked out from the DNA. The sample contains more than 60,000 clones, roughly 84% of them found a single time. The ten top clones hold 3% to 4% of the sample.

The collaborating institutions used their own protocols to collect whole blood in K2EDTA tubes. Collaborator samples were shipped for TCRbeta analysis as frozen whole blood, isolated PBMCs, or DNA extracted from either sample type. The germline V gene (reference sequence) gives CDR1 as LNHNV and CDR2 as YYDKDF. V lost 3 bases and J lost 5 bases; the stretch between them is 17 bases long. CDR3 length: 15 amino acids, cysteine to phenylalanine. The only DNA kept is the CDR3, 45 bases in frame from the first base. Source material: peripheral blood. The chain links TRBV15 with TRBJ2-7, and possibly TRBD2, on 6 matching bases. This TCR derives from a man between 45 and 60 years old with acute or convalescent COVID-19. The nucleotides are TGTGCCACCAGCAGTCAACGGGAGAATGTGCACGAGCAGTACTTC. This translates into CATSSQRENVHEQYF.